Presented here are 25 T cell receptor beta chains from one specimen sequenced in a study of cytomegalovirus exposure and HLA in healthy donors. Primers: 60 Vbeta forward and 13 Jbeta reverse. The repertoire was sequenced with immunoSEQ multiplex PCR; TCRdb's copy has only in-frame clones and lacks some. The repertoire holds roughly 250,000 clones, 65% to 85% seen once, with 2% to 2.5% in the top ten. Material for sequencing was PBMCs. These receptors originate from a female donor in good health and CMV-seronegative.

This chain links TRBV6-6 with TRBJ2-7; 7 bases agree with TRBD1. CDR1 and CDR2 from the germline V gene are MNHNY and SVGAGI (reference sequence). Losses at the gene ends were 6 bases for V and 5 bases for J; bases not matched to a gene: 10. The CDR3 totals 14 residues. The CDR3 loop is CASRRGQGSHEQYF. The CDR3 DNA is TGTGCCAGCAGAAGGGGGCAGGGTAGCCACGAGCAGTACTTC.

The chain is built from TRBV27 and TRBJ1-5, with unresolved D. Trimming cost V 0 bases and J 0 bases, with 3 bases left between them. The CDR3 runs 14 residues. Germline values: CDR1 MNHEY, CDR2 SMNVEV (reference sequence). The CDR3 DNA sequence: TGTGCCAGCAGTTTATCCTATAGCAATCAGCCCCAGCATTTT. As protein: CASSLSYSNQPQHF.

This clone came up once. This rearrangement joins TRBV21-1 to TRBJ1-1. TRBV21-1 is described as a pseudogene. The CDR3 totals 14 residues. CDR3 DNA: TGTGCCAGCAGTTCCAATCTTAGGAACACTGAAGCTTTCTTT. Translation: CASSSNLRNTEAFF.

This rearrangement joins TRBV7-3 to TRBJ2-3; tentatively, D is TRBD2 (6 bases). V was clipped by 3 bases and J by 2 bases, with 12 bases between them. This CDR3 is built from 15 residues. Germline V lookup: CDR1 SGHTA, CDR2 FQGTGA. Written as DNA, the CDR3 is TGTGCCAGCAGCTTTGTGGGAGGCGACACAGATACGCAGTATTTT. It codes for CASSFVGGDTDTQYF. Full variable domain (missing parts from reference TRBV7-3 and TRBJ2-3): GAGVSQTPSNKVTEKGKYVELRCDPISGHTALYWYRQSLGQGPEFLIYFQGTGAADDSGLPNDRFFAVRPEGSVSTLKIQRTERGDSAVYLCASSFVGGDTDTQYFGPGTRLTVL.

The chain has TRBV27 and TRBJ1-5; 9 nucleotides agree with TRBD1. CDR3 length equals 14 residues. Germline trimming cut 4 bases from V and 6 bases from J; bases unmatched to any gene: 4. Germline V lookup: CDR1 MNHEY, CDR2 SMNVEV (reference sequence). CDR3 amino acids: CASSSGTGLQPQHF. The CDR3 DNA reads TGTGCCAGCAGTTCAGGGACAGGGCTTCAGCCCCAGCATTTT.

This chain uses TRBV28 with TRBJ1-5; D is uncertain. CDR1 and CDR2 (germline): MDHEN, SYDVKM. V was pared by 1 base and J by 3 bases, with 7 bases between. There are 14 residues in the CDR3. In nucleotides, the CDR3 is TGTGCCAGCAGTTTATCCCTTCTCAATCAGCCCCAGCATTTT. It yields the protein CASSLSLLNQPQHF.

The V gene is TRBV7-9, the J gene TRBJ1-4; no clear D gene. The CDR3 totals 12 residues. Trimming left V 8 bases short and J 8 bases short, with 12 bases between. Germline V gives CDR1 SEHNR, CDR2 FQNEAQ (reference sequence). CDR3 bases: TGTGCCAGCGGAGAGTTCGGAGAAAAACTGTTTTTT. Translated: CASGEFGEKLFF.

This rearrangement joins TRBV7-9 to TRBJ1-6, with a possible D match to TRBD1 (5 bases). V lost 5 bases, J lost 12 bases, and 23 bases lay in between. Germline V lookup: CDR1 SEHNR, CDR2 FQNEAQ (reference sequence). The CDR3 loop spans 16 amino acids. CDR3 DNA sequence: TGTGCCAGCAGCGATTCGGACCGCGGTGCGGGGCAACCCCTCCACTTT. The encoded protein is CASSDSDRGAGQPLHF.

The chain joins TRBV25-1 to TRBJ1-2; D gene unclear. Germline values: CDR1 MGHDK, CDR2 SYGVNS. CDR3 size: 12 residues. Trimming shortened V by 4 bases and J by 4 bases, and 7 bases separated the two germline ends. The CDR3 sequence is CASSVAGYGYTF. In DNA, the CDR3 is TGTGCCAGCAGTGTGGCGGGCTATGGCTACACCTTC.

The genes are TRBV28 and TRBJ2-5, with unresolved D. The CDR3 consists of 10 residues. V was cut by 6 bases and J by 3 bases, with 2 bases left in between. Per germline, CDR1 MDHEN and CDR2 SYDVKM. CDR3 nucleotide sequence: TGTGCCAGCAGCAAAGAGACCCAGTACTTC. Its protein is CASSKETQYF.

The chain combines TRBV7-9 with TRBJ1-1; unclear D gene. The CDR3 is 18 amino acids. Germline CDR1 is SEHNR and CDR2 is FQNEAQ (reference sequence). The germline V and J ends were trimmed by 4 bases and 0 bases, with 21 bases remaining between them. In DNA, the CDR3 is TGTGCCAGCAGCTCAAAGGAGGGCTTCTTAAGGATGAACACTGAAGCTTTCTTT. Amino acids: CASSSKEGFLRMNTEAFF.

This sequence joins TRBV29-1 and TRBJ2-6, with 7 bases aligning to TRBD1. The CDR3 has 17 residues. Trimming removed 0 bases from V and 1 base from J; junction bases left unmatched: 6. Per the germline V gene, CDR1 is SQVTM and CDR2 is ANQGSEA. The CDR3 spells CSVEDRLQGSGANVLTF. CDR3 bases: TGCAGCGTTGAAGACCGATTACAGGGGTCTGGGGCCAACGTCCTGACTTTC.

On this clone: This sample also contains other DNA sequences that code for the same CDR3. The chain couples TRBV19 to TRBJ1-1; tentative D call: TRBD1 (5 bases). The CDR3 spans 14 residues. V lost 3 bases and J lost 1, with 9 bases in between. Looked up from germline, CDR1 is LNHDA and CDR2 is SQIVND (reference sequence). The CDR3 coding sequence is TGTGCCAGTAGTATCGGGCAGGGGAACACTGAAGCTTTCTTT. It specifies CASSIGQGNTEAFF.

The CDR3 sequence is CASSIGQFTEAFF. The CDR3 nucleotides read TGTGCCAGTAGTATAGGGCAGTTCACTGAAGCTTTCTTT. V gene TRBV19 combines with J gene TRBJ1-1; D ambiguous. This CDR3 contains 13 residues. Germline V gene data show CDR1 as LNHDA and CDR2 as SQIVND (reference sequence). Trimming took off 1 base at V and 4 bases at J, with 7 bases between the two ends.

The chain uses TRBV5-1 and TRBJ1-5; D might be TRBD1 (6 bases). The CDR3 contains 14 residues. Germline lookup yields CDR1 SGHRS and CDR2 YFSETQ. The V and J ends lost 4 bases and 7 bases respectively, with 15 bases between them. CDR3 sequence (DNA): TGCGCCAGCAGCCCGGGTGGGGGCGAACAGCCCCAGCATTTT. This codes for CASSPGGGEQPQHF. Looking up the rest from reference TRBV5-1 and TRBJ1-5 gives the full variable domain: KAGVTQTPRYLIKTRGQQVTLSCSPISGHRSVSWYQQTPGQGLQFLFEYFSETQRNKGNFPGRFSGRQFSNSRSEMNVSTLELGDSALYLCASSPGGGEQPQHFGDGTRLSIL.

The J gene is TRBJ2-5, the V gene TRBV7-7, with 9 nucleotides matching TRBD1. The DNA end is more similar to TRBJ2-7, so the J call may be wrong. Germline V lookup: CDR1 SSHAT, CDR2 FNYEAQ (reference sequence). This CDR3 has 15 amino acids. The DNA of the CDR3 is TGTGCCAGCAGCTTAGCGGGACAGGGCGAGTACGAGCAGTACTTC. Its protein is CASSLAGQGEYEQYF.

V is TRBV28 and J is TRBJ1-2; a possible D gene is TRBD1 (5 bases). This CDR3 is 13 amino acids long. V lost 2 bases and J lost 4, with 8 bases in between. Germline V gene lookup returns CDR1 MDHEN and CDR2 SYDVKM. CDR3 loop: CASSLRQGYGYTF. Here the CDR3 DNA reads TGTGCCAGCAGTTTAAGGCAGGGCTATGGCTACACCTTC.

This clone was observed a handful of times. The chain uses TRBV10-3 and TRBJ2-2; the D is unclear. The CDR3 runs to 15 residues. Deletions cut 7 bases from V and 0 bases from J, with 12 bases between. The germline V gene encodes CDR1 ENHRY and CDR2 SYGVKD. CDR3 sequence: CAIKGDQANTGELFF. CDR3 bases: TGTGCCATCAAAGGCGACCAGGCGAACACCGGGGAGCTGTTTTTT.

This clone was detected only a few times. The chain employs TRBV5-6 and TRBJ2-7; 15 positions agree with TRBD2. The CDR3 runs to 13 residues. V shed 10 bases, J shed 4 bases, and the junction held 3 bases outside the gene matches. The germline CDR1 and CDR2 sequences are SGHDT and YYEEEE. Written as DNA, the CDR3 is TGTGCCGGAGGACTAGCGGGAGGGTACGAGCAGTACTTC. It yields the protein CAGGLAGGYEQYF. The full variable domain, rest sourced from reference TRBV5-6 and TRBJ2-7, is DAGVTQSPTHLIKTRGQQVTLRCSPKSGHDTVSWYQQALGQGPQFIFQYYEEEERQRGNFPDRFSGHQFPNYSSELNVNALLLGDSALYLCAGGLAGGYEQYFGPGTRLTVT.

The CDR3 reads CASSEGFRSTDTQYF. The CDR3, as DNA: TGTGCCAGCAGTGAAGGGTTCCGGAGCACAGATACGCAGTATTTT. V and J are TRBV2 and TRBJ2-3, with D hard to call. The CDR3 has 15 residues. The germline V gene encodes CDR1 SNHLY and CDR2 FYNNEI. V lost 1 base and J lost 0, with 8 bases in between. The whole variable domain, remainder taken from reference TRBV2 and TRBJ2-3, is EPEVTQTPSHQVTQMGQEVILRCVPISNHLYFYWYRQILGQKVEFLVSFYNNEISEKSEIFDDQFSVERPDGSNFTLKIRSTKLEDSAMYFCASSEGFRSTDTQYFGPGTRLTVL.

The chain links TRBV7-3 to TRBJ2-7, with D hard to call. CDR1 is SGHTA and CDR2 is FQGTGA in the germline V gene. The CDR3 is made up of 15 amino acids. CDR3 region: CAESLEAQISYEQYF. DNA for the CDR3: TGTGCTGAGAGTCTTGAAGCGCAGATATCCTACGAGCAGTACTTC. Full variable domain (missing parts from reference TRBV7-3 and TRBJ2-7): GAGVSQTPSNKVTEKGKYVELRCDPISGHTALYWYRQSLGQGPEFLIYFQGTGAADDSGLPNDRFFAVRPEGSVSTLKIQRTERGDSAVYLCAESLEAQISYEQYFGPGTRLTVT.

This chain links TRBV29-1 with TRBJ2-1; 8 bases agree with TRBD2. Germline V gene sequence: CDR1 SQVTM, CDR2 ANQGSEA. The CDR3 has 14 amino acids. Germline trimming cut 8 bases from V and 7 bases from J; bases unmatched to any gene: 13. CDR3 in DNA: TGCAGCCCCACCCAGGCTAGCGGGTGGAATGAGCAGTTCTTC. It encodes CSPTQASGWNEQFF.

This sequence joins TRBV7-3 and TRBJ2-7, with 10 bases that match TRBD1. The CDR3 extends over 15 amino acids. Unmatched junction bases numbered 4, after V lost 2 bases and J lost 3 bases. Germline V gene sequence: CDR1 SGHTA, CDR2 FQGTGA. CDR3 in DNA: TGTGCCAGCAGCTTAGCCGGGACAGGGGTCTACGAGCAGTACTTC. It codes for CASSLAGTGVYEQYF.

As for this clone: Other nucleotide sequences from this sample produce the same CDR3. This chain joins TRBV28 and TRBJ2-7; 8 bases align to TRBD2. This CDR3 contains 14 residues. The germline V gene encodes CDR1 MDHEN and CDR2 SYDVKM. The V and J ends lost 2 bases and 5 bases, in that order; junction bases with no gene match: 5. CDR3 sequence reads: CASSLAGGGHEQYF. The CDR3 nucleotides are TGTGCCAGCAGTTTAGCCGGGGGGGGGCACGAGCAGTACTTC.

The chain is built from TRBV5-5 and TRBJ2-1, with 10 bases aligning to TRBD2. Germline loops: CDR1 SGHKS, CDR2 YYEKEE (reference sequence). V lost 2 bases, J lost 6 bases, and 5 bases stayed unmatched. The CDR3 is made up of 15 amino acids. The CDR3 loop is CASSFEREGLNEQFF. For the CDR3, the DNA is TGTGCCAGCAGCTTCGAGCGGGAGGGCCTCAATGAGCAGTTCTTC.